The entry below gives a single T cell receptor beta chain sequence along with its context. Its target is not known. This CDR3 is 15 amino acids long. The trim removed 1 base at V and 5 bases at J, leaving 3 bases unmatched. Germline assignment: CDR1 MDHEN and CDR2 SYDVKM. The sample comes from a study of blood T cells in healthy people across ages. At the level of the study: Researchers report that template switching captured about one barcoded beta molecule per two T cells.

The study, taken as a whole, reports: Diversity estimates from one million T cells were considered underestimates. The recorded TCR beta diversity per million T cells decreased in a roughly linear manner with age. Changes in expanded clonotypes were possibly confounded, as the CMV status of donors was unknown.

Through a sample-barcoded 5' primer and a J-beta primer mix, a second PCR was run for roughly 7 to 11 cycles. TCRdb reanalysed the 5' RACE reads using MiXCR and keeps one entry per CDR3 protein. The sample holds about 680,000 distinct CDR3 sequences; roughly 50% are singletons and the top ten take about 32%. The origin of this receptor is a woman aged 55-69 years in good health. Source material: blood. The genes are TRBV28 and TRBJ2-1, with TRBD1 matching over 9 bases. CDR3 sequence reads: CASSLSRTGDNEQFF. CDR3 DNA sequence: TGTGCCAGCAGTTTATCCCGGACAGGGGACAATGAGCAGTTCTTC. The whole variable domain, remainder taken from reference TRBV28 and TRBJ2-1, is DVKVTQSSRYLVKRTGEKVFLECVQDMDHENMFWYRQDPGLGLRLIYFSYDVKMKEKGDIPEGYSVSREKKERFSLILESASTNQTSMYLCASSLSRTGDNEQFFGPGTRLTVL.